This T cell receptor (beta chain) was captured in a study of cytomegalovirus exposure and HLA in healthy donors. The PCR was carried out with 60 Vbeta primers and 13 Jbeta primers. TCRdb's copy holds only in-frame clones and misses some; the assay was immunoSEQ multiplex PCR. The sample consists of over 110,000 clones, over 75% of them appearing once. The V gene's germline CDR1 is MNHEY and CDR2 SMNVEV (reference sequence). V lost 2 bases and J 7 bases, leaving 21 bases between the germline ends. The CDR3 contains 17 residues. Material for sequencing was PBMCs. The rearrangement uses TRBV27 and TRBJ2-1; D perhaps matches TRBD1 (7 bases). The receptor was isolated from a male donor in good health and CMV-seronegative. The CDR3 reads CASSLRQNYRGLNEQFF. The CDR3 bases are TGTGCCAGCAGTTTACGCCAAAACTACAGGGGACTTAATGAGCAGTTCTTC.